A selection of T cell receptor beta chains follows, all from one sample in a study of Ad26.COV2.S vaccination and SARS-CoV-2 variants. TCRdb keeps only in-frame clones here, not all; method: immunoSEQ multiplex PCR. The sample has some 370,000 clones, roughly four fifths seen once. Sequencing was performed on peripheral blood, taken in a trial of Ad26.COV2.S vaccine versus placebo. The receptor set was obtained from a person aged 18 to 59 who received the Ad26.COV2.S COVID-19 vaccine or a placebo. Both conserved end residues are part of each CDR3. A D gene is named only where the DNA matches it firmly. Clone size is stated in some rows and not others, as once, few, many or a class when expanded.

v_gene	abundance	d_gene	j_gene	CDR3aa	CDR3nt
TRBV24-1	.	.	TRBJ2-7	CATSDYKTGSSYEQYF	TGTGCCACCAGTGATTATAAGACAGGTAGCTCCTACGAGCAGTACTTC
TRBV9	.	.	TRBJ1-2	CASSVDGQGGYGYTF	TGTGCCAGCAGCGTAGACGGTCAGGGAGGGTATGGCTACACCTTC
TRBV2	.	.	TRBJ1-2	CASSEVWSNYGYTF	TGTGCCAGCAGTGAGGTTTGGAGTAACTATGGCTACACCTTC
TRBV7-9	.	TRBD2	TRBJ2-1	CASSPREGYNEQFF	TGTGCCAGCAGCCCCCGGGAGGGCTACAATGAGCAGTTCTTC
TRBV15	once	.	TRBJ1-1	CATSRGAGGKTEAFF	TGTGCCACCAGCAGAGGTGCCGGGGGCAAGACTGAAGCTTTCTTT
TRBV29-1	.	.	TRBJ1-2	CSVGHNYGYTF	TGCAGCGTAGGCCATAACTATGGCTACACCTTC
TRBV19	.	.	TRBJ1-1	CASSISRGWPEAFF	TGTGCCAGTAGTATATCGCGGGGTTGGCCTGAAGCTTTCTTT
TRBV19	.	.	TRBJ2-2	CASSFGTDTGELFF	TGTGCCAGTAGTTTCGGCACCGACACCGGGGAGCTGTTTTTT
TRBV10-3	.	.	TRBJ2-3	CAISGIMLALSTDTQYF	TGTGCCATCAGTGGGATAATGCTAGCTCTGAGCACAGATACGCAGTATTTT
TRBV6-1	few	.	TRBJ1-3	CASSEIKGPRNTIYF	TGTGCCAGCAGTGAAATTAAGGGGCCGAGAAACACCATATATTTT
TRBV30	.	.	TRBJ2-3	CACSGFQTDTQYF	TGTGCCTGCTCAGGGTTCCAGACAGATACGCAGTATTTT
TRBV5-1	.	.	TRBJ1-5	CASSLGGGNQPQHF	TGCGCCAGCAGCTTGGGTGGAGGCAATCAGCCCCAGCATTTT
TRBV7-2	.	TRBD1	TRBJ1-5	CASSHPGQGNQPQHF	TGTGCCAGCAGCCACCCAGGACAGGGAAATCAGCCCCAGCATTTT
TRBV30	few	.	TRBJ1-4	CAWDSGREKLFF	TGTGCCTGGGATAGTGGGAGAGAAAAACTGTTTTTT
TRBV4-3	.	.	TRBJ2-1	CASSQDGYRGNEQFF	TGCGCCAGCAGCCAAGACGGGTACCGCGGCAATGAGCAGTTCTTC
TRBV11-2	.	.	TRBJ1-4	CASSLDRDARLEKLFF	TGTGCCAGCAGCTTAGATCGGGACGCGCGTTTGGAAAAACTGTTTTTT
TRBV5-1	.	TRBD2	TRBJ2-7	CASSQGLAGGIYEQYF	TGCGCCAGCAGCCAGGGACTAGCGGGAGGGATTTACGAGCAGTACTTC
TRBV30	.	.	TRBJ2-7	CAWSSTYEQYF	TGTGCCTGGAGTTCGACCTACGAGCAGTACTTC
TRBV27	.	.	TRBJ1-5	CASSLPGQPQHF	TGTGCCAGCAGTCTCCCGGGTCAGCCCCAGCATTTT
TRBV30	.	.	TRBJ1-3	CAWSVGAGNTIYF	TGTGCCTGGAGTGTTGGGGCCGGAAACACCATATATTTT
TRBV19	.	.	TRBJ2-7	CASSIDETGYEQYF	TGTGCCAGTAGTATAGATGAGACAGGCTACGAGCAGTACTTC
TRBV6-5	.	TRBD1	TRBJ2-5	CASSFGRTGGQETQYF	TGTGCCAGCAGTTTTGGTAGGACAGGGGGCCAAGAGACCCAGTACTTC
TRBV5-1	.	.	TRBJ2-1	CASSREQAVVEQFF	TGCGCCAGCAGCCGAGAACAGGCGGTGGTTGAGCAGTTCTTC
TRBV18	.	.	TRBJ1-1	CASSPGRRNTEAFF	TGTGCCAGCTCACCCGGACGGAGGAACACTGAAGCTTTCTTT
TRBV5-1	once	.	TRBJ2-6	CASSLIAGAGANVLTF	TGCGCCAGCAGCTTGATTGCGGGGGCCGGGGCCAACGTCCTGACTTTC
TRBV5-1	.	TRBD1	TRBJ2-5	CASSFRTGYEETQYF	TGCGCCAGCAGCTTTCGGACAGGGTATGAAGAGACCCAGTACTTC
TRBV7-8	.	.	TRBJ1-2	CASSHTLQGSWGYTF	TGTGCCAGCAGCCACACCTTACAGGGATCGTGGGGCTACACCTTC
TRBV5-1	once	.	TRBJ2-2	CASSLDGGAGTGELFF	TGCGCCAGCAGCTTGGATGGGGGCGCAGGGACCGGGGAGCTGTTTTTT
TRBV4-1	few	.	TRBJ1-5	CASSQAWKENQPQHF	TGCGCCAGCAGCCAAGCGTGGAAGGAGAATCAGCCCCAGCATTTT
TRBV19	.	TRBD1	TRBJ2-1	CASSLGQGWDEQFF	TGTGCCAGTTCTTTGGGACAGGGTTGGGATGAGCAGTTCTTC
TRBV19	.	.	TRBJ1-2	CASSRGKHNYGYTF	TGTGCCAGTAGTAGGGGGAAACACAACTATGGCTACACCTTC
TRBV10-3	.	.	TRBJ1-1	CATLRAIRGTEAFF	TGTGCCACCTTAAGGGCCATCAGAGGCACTGAAGCTTTCTTT
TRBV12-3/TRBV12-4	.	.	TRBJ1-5	CASSLGANQPQHF	TGTGCCAGCAGTTTAGGAGCGAATCAGCCCCAGCATTTT
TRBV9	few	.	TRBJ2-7	CASSVAARDYEQYF	TGTGCCAGCAGCGTAGCCGCACGGGACTACGAGCAGTACTTC
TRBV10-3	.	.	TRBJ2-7	CAISEGRGRWDEQYF	TGTGCCATCAGTGAAGGCAGGGGACGATGGGACGAGCAGTACTTC
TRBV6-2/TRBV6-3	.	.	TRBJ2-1	CASSESYNEQFF	TGTGCCAGCAGTGAGTCCTACAATGAGCAGTTCTTC
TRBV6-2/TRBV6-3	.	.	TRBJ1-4	CASSYANEKLFF	TGTGCCAGCAGTTACGCTAATGAAAAACTGTTTTTT
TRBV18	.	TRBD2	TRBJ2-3	CASSPQFGSGRKADTQYF	TGTGCCAGCTCACCCCAGTTTGGTAGCGGGAGAAAGGCAGATACGCAGTATTTT
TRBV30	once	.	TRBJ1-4	CAWSVFRSGAAEKLFF	TGTGCCTGGAGTGTATTCAGGTCCGGGGCGGCAGAAAAACTGTTTTTT
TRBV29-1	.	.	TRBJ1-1	CSVESRAGTEAFF	TGCAGCGTTGAGTCCAGGGCTGGCACTGAAGCTTTCTTT
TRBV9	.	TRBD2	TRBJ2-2	CASSVGELPGLARYTGELFF	TGTGCCAGCAGCGTAGGTGAGCTTCCCGGACTAGCTCGATACACCGGGGAGCTGTTTTTT
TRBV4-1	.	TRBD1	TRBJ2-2	CASSPRDRAGVMELFF	TGCGCCAGCAGCCCCAGGGACAGGGCAGGAGTGATGGAGCTGTTTTTT
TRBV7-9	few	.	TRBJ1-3	CASSLRGDVSGNTIYF	TGTGCCAGCAGCTTAAGAGGCGACGTCTCTGGAAACACCATATATTTT
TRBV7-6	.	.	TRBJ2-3	CASSQGHTDTQYF	TGTGCCAGCAGCCAAGGTCACACAGATACGCAGTATTTT
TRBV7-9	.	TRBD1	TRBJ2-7	CASSSDRGPYEQYF	TGTGCCAGCAGCTCTGACAGGGGCCCCTACGAGCAGTACTTC
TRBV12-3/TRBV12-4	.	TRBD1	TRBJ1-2	CASTSGGSGYTF	TGTGCCAGCACCTCAGGGGGCAGTGGCTACACCTTC
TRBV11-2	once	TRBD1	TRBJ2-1	CASSLWGTGGNEQFF	TGTGCCAGCAGCTTATGGGGGACAGGCGGAAATGAGCAGTTCTTC
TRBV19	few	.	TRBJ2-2	CASTRAGELFF	TGTGCCAGTACCAGGGCCGGGGAGCTGTTTTTT